The 27 T cell receptor beta chains below were found in one sample sequenced in a study of post-analysis software for immune sequencing data. Which antigens these TCRs recognize remains unknown. Unique molecular identifiers tagged the TCR beta cDNA libraries. TCRdb analysed the PCR reads with MiXCR anew, one entry per CDR3 protein. Of roughly 540,000 distinct CDR3 sequences in the sample, around 36% were seen once. Study findings and constraints: Patients carried a handful of TRBV segments more frequently than controls did, and TRBV5-6, TRBV5-1 and TRBV20-1 were among them.

The specimen was blood. These receptors were collected from a girl aged 2 to 17 with multiple sclerosis.

With regard to this clonotype: A clone one base away is much larger, so this may be a read error. V and J are TRBV10-3 and TRBJ2-7; D might be TRBD1 or TRBD2, each matching 5 bases. The germline V gene encodes CDR1 ENHRY and CDR2 SYGVKD. V was clipped by 8 bases and J by 0 bases, with 17 bases between them. This CDR3 region has 15 residues. CDR3 bases: TGTGCCATCCCGGGGACCGGGACGCACTCCTACGAGCAGTACTTC. This encodes CAIPGTGTHSYEQYF.

The V and J genes are TRBV6-6 and TRBJ1-2; D ambiguous. The CDR3 is made up of 17 amino acids. V was pared by 0 bases and J by 0 bases, with 14 bases between. In germline, CDR1 is MNHNY, CDR2 SVGAGI (reference sequence). DNA for the CDR3: TGTGCCAGCAGTTACTCGTCGAGGGATGGGGCTAACTATGGCTACACCTTC. It codes for CASSYSSRDGANYGYTF.

Written as DNA, the CDR3 is TGTGCCAGCAGCCCCCGTCGAGGGGGAGGGATCTACGAGCAGTACTTC. Amino acids: CASSPRRGGGIYEQYF. The chain uses TRBV5-6 and TRBJ2-7; D may be TRBD2 (7 bases). The CDR3 runs to 16 residues. CDR1 SGHDT and CDR2 YYEEEE come from the germline V gene. The V and J ends lost 4 bases and 3 bases respectively, with 20 bases between them.

V usage is TRBV20-1 and J usage is TRBJ2-4, with 11 positions matching TRBD1. V trimming: 1 base; J trimming: 4 bases; junction bases outside the gene matches: 6. This CDR3 is 16 amino acids long. Germline V gene lookup returns CDR1 DFQATT and CDR2 SNEGSKA (reference sequence). The CDR3 spells CSARAGTGGLKNIQYF. The CDR3 DNA reads as TGCAGTGCTAGAGCCGGGACAGGGGGTCTTAAAAACATTCAGTACTTC.

This clonotype showed up just a few times. This rearrangement joins TRBV4-2 to TRBJ1-2; 7 bases line up with TRBD1. The germline V gene has CDR1 LGHNA and CDR2 YNFKEQ. V was clipped by 3 bases and J by 1 base; unmatched bases: 8. This CDR3 is 16 amino acids long. As DNA, the CDR3 is TGTGCCAGCAGCCAGGAAACAGGGGCTGGTAACTATGGCTACACCTTC. As protein: CASSQETGAGNYGYTF.

This sequence joins TRBV5-1 and TRBJ2-6; D uncertain. The germline V gene has CDR1 SGHRS and CDR2 YFSETQ. CDR3 length: 17 amino acids. V lost 4 bases and J 3 bases, leaving 17 bases between the germline ends. CDR3 nucleotide sequence: TGCGCCAGCAGCCTAACCTCTAGATCCGATGGGGCCAACGTCCTGACTTTC. Protein: CASSLTSRSDGANVLTF.

This chain links TRBV7-9 with TRBJ2-5, with TRBD2 matching over 9 bases. The germline V gene has CDR1 SEHNR and CDR2 FQNEAQ (reference sequence). This CDR3 contains 17 residues. V shed 1 base and J 2 bases; nucleotides not matched to a gene: 8. The CDR3: CASSLGSLAGRQETQYF. DNA of the CDR3: TGTGCCAGCAGCTTAGGAAGTCTAGCGGGGCGACAAGAGACCCAGTACTTC.

This clonotype appeared a few times. V gene TRBV6-6 combines with J gene TRBJ2-7, with 11 nucleotides matching TRBD2. The V gene end was trimmed by 0 bases and the J gene end by 0 bases; junction bases not matched to a gene: 7. Germline CDR1 is MNHNY and CDR2 is SVGAGI (reference sequence). The CDR3 length is 18 residues. The CDR3: CASSYSGLAGGSSYEQYF. The CDR3 nucleotides read TGTGCCAGCAGTTACTCCGGCCTAGCGGGGGGTTCCTCCTACGAGCAGTACTTC.

To note about this clonotype: One base away lies a much larger clone, so this may be a sequencing read error. This chain connects TRBV5-1 to TRBJ2-3, with no clear D. This CDR3 region has 14 residues. Germline assignment: CDR1 SGHRS and CDR2 YFSETQ. In DNA, the CDR3 is TGCACCAGCAGCCTAGACATAAGCACAGATACGCAGTATTTT. Encoded protein: CTSSLDISTDTQYF. The full variable domain, with the rest looked up from reference TRBV5-1 and TRBJ2-3, is KAGVTQTPRYLIKTRGQQVTLSCSPISGHRSVSWYQQTPGQGLQFLFEYFSETQRNKGNFPGRFSGRQFSNSRSEMNVSTLELGDSALYLCTSSLDISTDTQYFGPGTRLTVL.

Comments on this clonotype: Germline is not matched at one junction end, which may reflect a read error. V and J are TRBV13 and TRBJ2-3; D is possibly TRBD2 (6 bases). CDR3 size: 16 residues. Germline CDR1 is PRHDT and CDR2 is FYEKMQ (reference sequence). Here the CDR3 reads CTSSSPGGPPTDTQYF. The CDR3 DNA sequence: TGTACCAGCAGCTCCCCCGGGGGACCCCCCACAGATACGCAGTATTTT.

With respect to this clonotype: Relative to the germline gene, one junction end is altered; a read error may explain this. J is TRBJ2-2 and V is TRBV20-1, with D perhaps assigned TRBD1 or TRBD2 (6 bases each). The length of the CDR3 is 12 residues. Germline CDR1 is DFQATT and CDR2 is SNEGSKA (reference sequence). Here the CDR3 reads CSVGGNTGELFF. The CDR3 DNA sequence: TGCAGTGTAGGGGGGAACACCGGGGAACTGTTTTTT.

The chain carries TRBV7-2 and TRBJ2-7; TRBD1 matches at 8 bases. The CDR3 covers 13 residues. Germline loops: CDR1 SGHTA, CDR2 FQGNSA. The junction had 9 bases not matched to a gene; V was cut back by 5 bases and J by 9 bases. As DNA, the CDR3 is TGTGCCAGCAGCCCTCGACAGGGGCTGGCGCAGTACTTC. Translation: CASSPRQGLAQYF.

This clonotype turned up a few times. The chain is built from TRBV5-1 and TRBJ2-3; D gene uncertain. V lost 1 base and J lost 4, with 4 bases in between. Germline V lookup: CDR1 SGHRS, CDR2 YFSETQ. The CDR3 has 12 residues. The CDR3 loop reads CASSLPSDTQYF. CDR3 nucleotide sequence: TGCGCCAGCAGCTTGCCGTCAGATACGCAGTATTTT.

There are a few counts of this clonotype. The rearrangement links TRBV5-1 to TRBJ1-4; D might be TRBD1 (5 bases). The CDR3 has 15 residues. Germline CDR1 reads SGHRS; CDR2 reads YFSETQ. Trimming stripped 4 bases from V and 8 bases from J, with 18 bases between. CDR3 region: CASSGKTAPGEKLFF. The CDR3 DNA reads as TGCGCCAGCAGCGGGAAGACAGCCCCTGGGGAAAAACTGTTTTTT.

This clonotype was detected a few times. This sequence joins TRBV19 and TRBJ2-5, with TRBD2 matching over 10 bases. The CDR3 has 13 residues. The germline CDR1 and CDR2 sequences are LNHDA and SQIVND (reference sequence). Trimming at V came to 8 bases and at J to 5 bases, leaving 5 bases not matched to a gene. In DNA, the CDR3 is TGTGCCAGTGGGGGACTAGCGAAGGAGACCCAGTACTTC. It yields the protein CASGGLAKETQYF.

At least ten counts were recorded for this clonotype. The chain links TRBV6-1 to TRBJ2-5, with TRBD2 matching over 11 bases. CDR3 length: 15 amino acids. The trim removed 8 bases at V and 2 bases at J, leaving 7 bases unmatched. Germline assignment: CDR1 MNHNS and CDR2 SASEGT. The CDR3 DNA reads TGTGCCAGCGGCGGGACTAGCGGCGATCAAGAGACCCAGTACTTC. The encoded protein is CASGGTSGDQETQYF.

The gene calls are TRBV12-3 or TRBV12-4 and TRBJ2-1, with 9 bases fitting TRBD2. J gave up 6 bases and V 4 bases, and 7 bases lay outside the gene matches. CDR3 length: 15 amino acids. The CDR3 sequence is CASSSGLAPTNEQFF. CDR3 coding DNA: TGTGCCAGCAGTTCGGGACTAGCCCCCACCAATGAGCAGTTCTTC.

This clonotype was picked up many times. The gene calls are TRBV6-5 and TRBJ2-3; no clear D. Trimming removed 9 bases at V and 3 bases at J, with 7 bases between. In germline, CDR1 is MNHEY, CDR2 SVGAGI. This CDR3 comprises 11 residues. The CDR3 loop reads CASRRTDTQYF. In DNA form, the CDR3 reads TGTGCCAGTCGTCGGACAGATACGCAGTATTTT.

This clonotype was counted a few times. The chain uses TRBV6-1 and TRBJ2-3, with 9 bases fitting TRBD1. Germline V gene sequence: CDR1 MNHNS, CDR2 SASEGT. The trim removed 5 bases at V and 4 bases at J, leaving 4 bases unmatched. CDR3 length: 14 amino acids. CDR3 amino acids: CASSQTGGSDTQYF. CDR3 sequence (DNA): TGTGCCAGCAGTCAAACAGGGGGCTCAGATACGCAGTATTTT.

The CDR3 loop reads CASSQEGGGLPYNEQFF. In DNA form, the CDR3 reads TGTGCCAGCAGCCAAGAGGGAGGGGGACTGCCGTACAATGAGCAGTTCTTC. The chain employs TRBV14 and TRBJ2-1, with D possibly TRBD2 on 7 matching bases. Germline V lookup: CDR1 SGHDN, CDR2 FVKESK. The CDR3 is 17 residues long. V was pared by 0 bases and J by 4 bases, with 16 bases between.

This clonotype was observed a handful of times. This chain joins TRBV7-2 and TRBJ2-5; the D is unclear. The CDR3 runs 15 residues. Germline loops: CDR1 SGHTA, CDR2 FQGNSA. V was shortened by 1 base and J by 3 bases, with 12 bases between the two germline ends. This CDR3 is CASSLGTVGKETQYF. The CDR3 nucleotides are TGTGCCAGCAGCTTAGGGACCGTCGGTAAAGAGACCCAGTACTTC.

The chain joins TRBV20-1 to TRBJ1-2; the D gene is possibly TRBD1 (5 bases). Germline CDR1 and CDR2: DFQATT and SNEGSKA (reference sequence). Trimming took 4 bases from V and 2 from J, leaving 11 bases between them. CDR3 length: 13 residues. Written as DNA, the CDR3 is TGCAGTGCTACGAAGCAGGGAAACTATGGCTACACCTTC. This encodes CSATKQGNYGYTF.

This clonotype was seen ten or more times. The rearrangement joins TRBV12-3 or TRBV12-4 to TRBJ1-2; D perhaps matches TRBD1 (6 bases). The CDR3 is 15 amino acids. The V and J ends lost 5 bases and 4 bases respectively, with 17 bases between them. The CDR3 protein is CASSPSRGSAYGYTF. The CDR3 nucleotides read TGTGCCAGCAGTCCCTCCAGGGGCAGCGCCTATGGCTACACCTTC.

V usage is TRBV5-1 and J usage is TRBJ2-1; no clear D. Trimming cost V 4 bases and J 5 bases, with 16 bases left between them. CDR1 is SGHRS and CDR2 is YFSETQ in the germline V gene. The CDR3 consists of 15 residues. The CDR3 nucleotides read TGCGCCAGCAGCCATACTAATTATCCAGACAATGAGCAGTTCTTC. This sequence encodes CASSHTNYPDNEQFF.

The V call is TRBV12-3 or TRBV12-4, the J call TRBJ1-1; a possible D gene is TRBD1 (6 bases). V lost 2 bases and J lost 5, with 15 bases in between. The CDR3 totals 15 residues. The CDR3 DNA reads as TGTGCCAGCAGTTTATCGCGGGGGGCCGGGACTGAAGCTTTCTTT. This codes for CASSLSRGAGTEAFF.

The J gene is TRBJ2-1, the V gene TRBV5-1; a weak D match, TRBD2 (6 bases). The J call may be wrong; the DNA end is better matched by TRBJ2-7. The CDR3 is 16 residues long. Germline lookup yields CDR1 SGHRS and CDR2 YFSETQ. The CDR3 spells CASSSHRGGSYNEQYF. As DNA, the CDR3 is TGCGCCAGCAGCTCACATAGGGGAGGCTCCTACAATGAGCAGTACTTC.

V usage is TRBV9 and J usage is TRBJ2-1, with 7 positions matching TRBD2. The CDR3 has 18 residues. Germline V gene data show CDR1 as SGDLS and CDR2 as YYNGEE. V gave up 0 bases and J gave up 0 bases; unmatched junction bases: 9. DNA for the CDR3: TGTGCCAGCAGCGTAGAAGGCCCTAGCGGTTTCTCCTACAATGAGCAGTTCTTC. This sequence encodes CASSVEGPSGFSYNEQFF.